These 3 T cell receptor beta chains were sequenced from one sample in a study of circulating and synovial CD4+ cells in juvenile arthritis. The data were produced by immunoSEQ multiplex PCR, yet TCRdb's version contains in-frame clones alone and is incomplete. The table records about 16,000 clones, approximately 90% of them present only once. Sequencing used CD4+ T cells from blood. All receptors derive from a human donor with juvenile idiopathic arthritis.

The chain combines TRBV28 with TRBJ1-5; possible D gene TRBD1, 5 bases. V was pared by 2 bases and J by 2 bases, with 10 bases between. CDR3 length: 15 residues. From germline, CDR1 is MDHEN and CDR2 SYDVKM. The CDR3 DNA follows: TGTGCCAGCAGTTTAAGGGGAGGGGGCAATCAGCCCCAGCATTTT. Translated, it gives CASSLRGGGNQPQHF.

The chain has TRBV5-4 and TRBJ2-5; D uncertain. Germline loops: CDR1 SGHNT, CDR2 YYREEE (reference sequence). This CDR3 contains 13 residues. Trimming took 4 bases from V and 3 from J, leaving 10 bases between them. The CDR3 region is CASSRVEEETQYF. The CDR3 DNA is TGTGCCAGCAGCCGTGTAGAGGAAGAGACCCAGTACTTC.

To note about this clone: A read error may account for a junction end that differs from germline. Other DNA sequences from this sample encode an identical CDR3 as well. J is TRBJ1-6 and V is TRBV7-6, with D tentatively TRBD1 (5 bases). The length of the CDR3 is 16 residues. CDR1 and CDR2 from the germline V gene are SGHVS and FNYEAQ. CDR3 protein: CASSLVWGAYNSPLHF. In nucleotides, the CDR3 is TGTGCCAGCAGCTTAGTATGGGGCGCCTATAATTCCCCCCTCCACTTT.